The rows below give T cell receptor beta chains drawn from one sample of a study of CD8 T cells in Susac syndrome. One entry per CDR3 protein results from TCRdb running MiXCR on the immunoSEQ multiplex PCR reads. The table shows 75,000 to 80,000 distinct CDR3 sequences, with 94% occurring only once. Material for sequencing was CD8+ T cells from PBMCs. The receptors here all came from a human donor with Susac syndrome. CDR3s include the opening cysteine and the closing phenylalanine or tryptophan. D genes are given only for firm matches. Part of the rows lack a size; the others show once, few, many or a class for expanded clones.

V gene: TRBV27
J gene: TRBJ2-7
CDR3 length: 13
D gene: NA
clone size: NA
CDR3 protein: CASRLGESYEQYF
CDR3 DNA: TGTGCCAGCAGATTAGGGGAATCCTACGAGCAGTACTTC

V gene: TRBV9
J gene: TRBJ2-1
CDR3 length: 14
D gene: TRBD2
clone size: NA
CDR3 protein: CASSAAGVNNEQFF
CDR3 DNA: TGTGCCAGCAGCGCCGCGGGGGTGAACAATGAGCAGTTCTTC

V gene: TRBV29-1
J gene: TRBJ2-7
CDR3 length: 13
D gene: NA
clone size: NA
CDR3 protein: CSVVWTEGYEQYF
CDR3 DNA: TGCAGCGTAGTCTGGACAGAGGGGTACGAGCAGTACTTC

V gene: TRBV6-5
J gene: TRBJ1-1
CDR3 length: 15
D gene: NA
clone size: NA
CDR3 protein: CASSAFGGGNTEAFF
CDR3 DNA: TGTGCCAGCAGTGCATTCGGGGGGGGGAACACTGAAGCTTTCTTT

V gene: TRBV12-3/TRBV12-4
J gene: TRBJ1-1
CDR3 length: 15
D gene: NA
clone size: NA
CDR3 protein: CASSPPQGILTEAFF
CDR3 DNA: TGTGCCAGCAGTCCCCCTCAGGGAATCCTCACTGAAGCTTTCTTT

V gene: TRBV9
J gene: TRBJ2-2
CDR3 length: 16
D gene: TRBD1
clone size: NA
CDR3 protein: CASSVAGTGHTGELFF
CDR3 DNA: TGTGCCAGCAGCGTAGCAGGGACAGGGCACACCGGGGAGCTGTTTTTT

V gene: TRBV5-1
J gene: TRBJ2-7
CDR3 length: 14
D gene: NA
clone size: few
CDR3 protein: CASHDWVLGYEQYF
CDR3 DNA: TGCGCCAGCCACGACTGGGTTCTAGGGTACGAGCAGTACTTC

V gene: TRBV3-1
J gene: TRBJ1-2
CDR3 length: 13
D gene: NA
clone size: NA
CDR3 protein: CASSEGTLSGYTF
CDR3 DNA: TGTGCCAGCAGCGAAGGGACCTTGTCTGGCTACACCTTC

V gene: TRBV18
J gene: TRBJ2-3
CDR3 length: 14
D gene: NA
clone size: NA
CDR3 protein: CASSDGGSPDTQYF
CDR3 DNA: TGTGCCAGCTCAGACGGGGGATCCCCAGATACGCAGTATTTT

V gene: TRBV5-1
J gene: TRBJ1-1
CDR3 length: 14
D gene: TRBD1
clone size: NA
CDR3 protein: CASFRDSSNTEAFF
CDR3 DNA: TGCGCCAGCTTCCGGGACAGCTCGAACACTGAAGCTTTCTTT

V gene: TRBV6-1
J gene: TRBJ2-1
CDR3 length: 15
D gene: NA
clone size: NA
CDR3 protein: CASSAMGPPTHEQFF
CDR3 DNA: TGTGCCAGCAGTGCCATGGGTCCCCCGACCCATGAGCAGTTCTTC

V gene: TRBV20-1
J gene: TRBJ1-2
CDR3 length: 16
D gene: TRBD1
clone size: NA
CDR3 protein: CSARGGQGATGYGYTF
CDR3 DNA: TGCAGTGCTAGAGGGGGACAGGGGGCTACTGGCTATGGCTACACCTTC

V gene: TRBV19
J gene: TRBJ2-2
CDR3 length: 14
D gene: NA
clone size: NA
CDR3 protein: CASREGLDTGELFF
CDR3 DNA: TGTGCCAGTAGGGAGGGGTTGGACACCGGGGAGCTGTTTTTT

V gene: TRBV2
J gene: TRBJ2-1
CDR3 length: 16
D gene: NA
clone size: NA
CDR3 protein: CARARQGSSSGNEQFF
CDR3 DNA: TGTGCCAGAGCCCGGCAGGGTTCATCTTCGGGCAATGAGCAGTTCTTC

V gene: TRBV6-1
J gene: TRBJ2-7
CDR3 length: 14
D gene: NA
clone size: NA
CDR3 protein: CASPDSGSSYEQYF
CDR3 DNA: TGTGCCAGCCCCGACTCCGGGAGCTCCTACGAGCAGTACTTC

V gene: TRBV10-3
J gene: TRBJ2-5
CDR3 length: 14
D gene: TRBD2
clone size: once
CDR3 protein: CAISQLADKETQYF
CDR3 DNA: TGTGCCATCAGCCAACTAGCGGATAAAGAGACCCAGTACTTC

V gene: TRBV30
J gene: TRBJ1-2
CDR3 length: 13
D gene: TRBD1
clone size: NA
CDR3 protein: CAWRTGGFYGYTF
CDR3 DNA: TGTGCCTGGAGGACAGGGGGCTTCTATGGCTACACCTTC

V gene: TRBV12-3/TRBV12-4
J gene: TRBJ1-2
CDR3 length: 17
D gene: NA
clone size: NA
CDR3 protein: CASSSPTMGGVGYGYTF
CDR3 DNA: TGTGCCAGCAGTTCACCCACAATGGGGGGGGTTGGGTATGGCTACACCTTC

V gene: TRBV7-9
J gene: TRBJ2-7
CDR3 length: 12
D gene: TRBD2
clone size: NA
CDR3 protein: CATSGGPYEQYF
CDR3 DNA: TGTGCCACAAGCGGGGGCCCCTACGAGCAGTACTTC

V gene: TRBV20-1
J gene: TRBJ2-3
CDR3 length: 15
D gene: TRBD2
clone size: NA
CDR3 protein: CSARSTGLAGRTQYF
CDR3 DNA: TGCAGTGCTAGAAGCACGGGACTAGCGGGACGGACGCAGTATTTT

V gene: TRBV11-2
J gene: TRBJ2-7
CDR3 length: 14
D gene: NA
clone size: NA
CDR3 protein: CASSLNSQGYEQYF
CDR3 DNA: TGTGCCAGCAGCTTAAATAGTCAGGGGTACGAGCAGTACTTC

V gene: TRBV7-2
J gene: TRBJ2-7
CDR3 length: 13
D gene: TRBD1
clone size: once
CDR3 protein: CASSRDRAYEQYF
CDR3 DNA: TGTGCCAGCAGCAGAGACAGGGCCTACGAGCAGTACTTC

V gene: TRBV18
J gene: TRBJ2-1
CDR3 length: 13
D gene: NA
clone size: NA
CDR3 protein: CASSPLPREEQFF
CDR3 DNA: TGTGCCAGCTCACCACTGCCCAGGGAGGAGCAGTTCTTC

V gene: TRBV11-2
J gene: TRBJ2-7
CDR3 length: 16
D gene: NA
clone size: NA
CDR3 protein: CASSLASGTESYEQYF
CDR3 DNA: TGTGCCAGCAGCTTAGCGTCGGGGACGGAATCCTACGAGCAGTACTTC

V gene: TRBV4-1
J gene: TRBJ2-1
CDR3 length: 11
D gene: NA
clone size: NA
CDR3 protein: CASSQDTEQFF
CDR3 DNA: TGCGCCAGCAGCCAGGATACTGAGCAGTTCTTC

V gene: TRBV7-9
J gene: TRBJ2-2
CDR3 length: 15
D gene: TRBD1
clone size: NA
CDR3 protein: CASSSPGGNTGELFF
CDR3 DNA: TGTGCCAGCAGCTCACCAGGGGGGAACACCGGGGAGCTGTTTTTT

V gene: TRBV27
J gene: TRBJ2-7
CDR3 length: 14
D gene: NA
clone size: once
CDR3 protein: CASSLGGQRYEQYF
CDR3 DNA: TGTGCCAGCAGTTTAGGTGGTCAACGCTACGAGCAGTACTTC

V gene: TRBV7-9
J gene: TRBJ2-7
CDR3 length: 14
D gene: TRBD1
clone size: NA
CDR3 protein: CASSSGQGTYEQYF
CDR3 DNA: TGTGCCAGCAGCTCGGGACAGGGTACCTACGAGCAGTACTTC

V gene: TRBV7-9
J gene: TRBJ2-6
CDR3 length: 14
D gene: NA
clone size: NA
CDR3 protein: CASSPPSGANVLTF
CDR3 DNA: TGTGCCAGCAGCCCCCCGTCTGGGGCCAACGTCCTGACTTTC

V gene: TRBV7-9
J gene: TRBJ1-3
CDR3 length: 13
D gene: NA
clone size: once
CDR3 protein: CASSSRDRNTIYF
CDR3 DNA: TGTGCCAGCAGCTCCCGGGACAGAAACACCATATATTTT

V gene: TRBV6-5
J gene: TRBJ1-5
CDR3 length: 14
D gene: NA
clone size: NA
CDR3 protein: CASSYSGVNQPQHF
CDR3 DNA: TGTGCCAGCAGTTACTCGGGGGTAAATCAGCCCCAGCATTTT

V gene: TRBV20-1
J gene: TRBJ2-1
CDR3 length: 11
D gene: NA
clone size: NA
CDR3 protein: CSALLNNEQFF
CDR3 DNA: TGCAGTGCCCTCCTAAACAATGAGCAGTTCTTC

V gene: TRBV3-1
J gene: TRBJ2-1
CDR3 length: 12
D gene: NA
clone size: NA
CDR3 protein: CASSQGFNEQFF
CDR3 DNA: TGTGCCAGCAGCCAAGGCTTCAATGAGCAGTTCTTC

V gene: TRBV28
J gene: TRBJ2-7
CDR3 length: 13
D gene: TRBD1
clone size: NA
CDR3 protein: CASGTGGSYEQYF
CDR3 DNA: TGTGCCAGCGGGACAGGGGGTTCCTACGAGCAGTACTTC

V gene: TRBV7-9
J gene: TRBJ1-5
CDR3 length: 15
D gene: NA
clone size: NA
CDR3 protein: CASNKDGDSNQPQHF
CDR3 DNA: TGTGCCAGCAACAAGGACGGAGATAGCAATCAGCCCCAGCATTTT

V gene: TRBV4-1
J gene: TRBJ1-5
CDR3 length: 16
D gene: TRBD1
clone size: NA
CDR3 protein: CASSQVRDRVDQPQHF
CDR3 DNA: TGCGCCAGCAGCCAAGTCCGGGACAGGGTTGATCAGCCCCAGCATTTT

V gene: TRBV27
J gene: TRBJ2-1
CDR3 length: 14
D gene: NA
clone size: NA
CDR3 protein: CASSLGVSYNEQFF
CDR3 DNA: TGTGCCAGCAGTTTGGGGGTTTCCTACAATGAGCAGTTCTTC

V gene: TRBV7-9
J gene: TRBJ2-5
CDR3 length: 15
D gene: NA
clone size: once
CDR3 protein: CASSPEAGLRETQYF
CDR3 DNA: TGTGCCAGCAGCCCCGAGGCGGGGTTAAGGGAGACCCAGTACTTC

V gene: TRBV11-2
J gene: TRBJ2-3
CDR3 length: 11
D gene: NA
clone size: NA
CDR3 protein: CASRQYDTQYF
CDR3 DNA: TGTGCCAGCCGTCAGTACGATACGCAGTATTTT

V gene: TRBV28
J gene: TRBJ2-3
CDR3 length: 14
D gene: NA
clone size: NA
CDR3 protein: CASSNGFSTDTQYF
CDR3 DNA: TGTGCCAGCAGTAACGGGTTTAGCACAGATACGCAGTATTTT

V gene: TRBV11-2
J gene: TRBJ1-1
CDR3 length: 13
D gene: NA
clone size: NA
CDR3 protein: CASSLGSNTEAFF
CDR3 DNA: TGTGCCAGCAGCTTAGGGTCGAACACTGAAGCTTTCTTT

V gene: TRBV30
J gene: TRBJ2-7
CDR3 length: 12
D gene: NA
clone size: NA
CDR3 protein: CAWAGLTYEQYF
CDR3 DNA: TGTGCCTGGGCGGGACTGACCTACGAGCAGTACTTC

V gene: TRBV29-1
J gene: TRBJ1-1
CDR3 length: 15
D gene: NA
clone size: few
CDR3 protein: CSVEDLTTENTEAFF
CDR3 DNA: TGCAGCGTTGAAGATCTCACGACGGAGAACACTGAAGCTTTCTTT

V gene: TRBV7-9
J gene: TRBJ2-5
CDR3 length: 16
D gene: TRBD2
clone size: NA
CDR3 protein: CASSSTSGGVQETQYF
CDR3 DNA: TGTGCCAGCAGCTCGACTAGCGGGGGGGTCCAAGAGACCCAGTACTTC

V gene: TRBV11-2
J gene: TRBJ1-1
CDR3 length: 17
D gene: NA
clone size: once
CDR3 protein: CASSFWRGGGDDTEAFF
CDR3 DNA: TGTGCCAGCAGTTTTTGGCGGGGCGGGGGGGATGACACTGAAGCTTTCTTT

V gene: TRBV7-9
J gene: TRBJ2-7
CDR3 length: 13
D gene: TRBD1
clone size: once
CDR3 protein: CASSIGTANEQYF
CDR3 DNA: TGTGCCAGCAGCATCGGGACAGCTAACGAGCAGTACTTC

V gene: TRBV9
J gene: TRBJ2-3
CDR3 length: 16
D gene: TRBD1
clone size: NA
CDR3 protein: CASSARTGGSTDTQYF
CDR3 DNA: TGTGCCAGCAGCGCGCGGACAGGGGGGAGTACAGATACGCAGTATTTT

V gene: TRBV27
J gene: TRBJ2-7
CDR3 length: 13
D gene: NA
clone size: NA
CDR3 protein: CASVDSYSYEQYF
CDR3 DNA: TGTGCCAGCGTGGACAGCTACTCCTACGAGCAGTACTTC

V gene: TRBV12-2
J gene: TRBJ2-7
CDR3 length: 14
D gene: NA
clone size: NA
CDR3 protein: CASRIGPRSYEQYF
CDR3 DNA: TGTGCAAGTCGTATCGGGCCGAGGTCCTACGAGCAGTACTTC

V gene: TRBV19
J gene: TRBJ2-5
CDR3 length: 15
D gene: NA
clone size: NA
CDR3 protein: CASSDPTGFGETQYF
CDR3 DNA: TGTGCCAGTAGCGACCCTACAGGGTTTGGAGAGACCCAGTACTTC

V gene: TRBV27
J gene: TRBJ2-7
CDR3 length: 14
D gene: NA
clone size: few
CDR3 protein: CASSLRGAFYEQYF
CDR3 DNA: TGTGCCAGCAGTTTAAGGGGGGCGTTTTACGAGCAGTACTTC

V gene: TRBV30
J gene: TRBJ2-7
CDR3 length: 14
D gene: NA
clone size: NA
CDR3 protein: CAWSDRDGPYEQYF
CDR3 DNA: TGTGCCTGGAGCGACCGGGACGGACCCTACGAGCAGTACTTC

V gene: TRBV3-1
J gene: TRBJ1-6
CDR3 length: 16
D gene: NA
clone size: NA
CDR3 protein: CASSPSEGTPDSPLHF
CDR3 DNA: TGTGCCAGCAGCCCCTCTGAAGGAACCCCTGATTCACCCCTCCACTTT

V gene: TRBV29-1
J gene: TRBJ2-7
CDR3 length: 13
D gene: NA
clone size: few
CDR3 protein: CSVEEDRGYEQYF
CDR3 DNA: TGCAGCGTTGAAGAAGATAGGGGGTACGAGCAGTACTTC

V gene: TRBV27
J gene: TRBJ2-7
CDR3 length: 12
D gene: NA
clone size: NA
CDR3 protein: CASSRMPDEQYF
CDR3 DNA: TGTGCCAGCAGTAGAATGCCGGACGAGCAGTACTTC

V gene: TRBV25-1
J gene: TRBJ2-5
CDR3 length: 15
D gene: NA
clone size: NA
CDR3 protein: CASSGVGGYQETQYF
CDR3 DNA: TGTGCCAGCAGTGGAGTAGGGGGATACCAAGAGACCCAGTACTTC

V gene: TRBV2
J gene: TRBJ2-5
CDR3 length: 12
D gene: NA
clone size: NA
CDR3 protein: CASPGQQETQYF
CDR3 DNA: TGTGCCAGCCCCGGACAGCAAGAGACCCAGTACTTC